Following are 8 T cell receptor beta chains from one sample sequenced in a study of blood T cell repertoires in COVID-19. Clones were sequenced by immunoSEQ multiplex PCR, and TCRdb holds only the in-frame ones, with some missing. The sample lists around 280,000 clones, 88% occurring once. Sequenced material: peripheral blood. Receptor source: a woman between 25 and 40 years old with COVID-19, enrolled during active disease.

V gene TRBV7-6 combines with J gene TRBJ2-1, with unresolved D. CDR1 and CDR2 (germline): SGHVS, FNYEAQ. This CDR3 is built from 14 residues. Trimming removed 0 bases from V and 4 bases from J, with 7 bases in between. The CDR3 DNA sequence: TGTGCCAGCAGCTTAGCGGAGCCGTACAATGAGCAGTTCTTC. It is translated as CASSLAEPYNEQFF.

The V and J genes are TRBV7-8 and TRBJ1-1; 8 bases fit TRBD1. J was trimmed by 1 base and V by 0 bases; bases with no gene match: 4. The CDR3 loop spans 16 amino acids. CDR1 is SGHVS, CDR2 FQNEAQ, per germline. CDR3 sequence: CASSLAHGQGNTEAFF. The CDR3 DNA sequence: TGTGCCAGCAGCTTAGCGCATGGACAGGGGAACACTGAAGCTTTCTTT.

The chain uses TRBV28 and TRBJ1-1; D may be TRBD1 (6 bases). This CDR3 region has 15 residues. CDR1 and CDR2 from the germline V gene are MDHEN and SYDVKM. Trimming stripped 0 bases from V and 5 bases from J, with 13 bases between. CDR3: CASSLWGAGSTEAFF. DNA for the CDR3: TGTGCCAGCAGTTTATGGGGGGCAGGGTCGACTGAAGCTTTCTTT.

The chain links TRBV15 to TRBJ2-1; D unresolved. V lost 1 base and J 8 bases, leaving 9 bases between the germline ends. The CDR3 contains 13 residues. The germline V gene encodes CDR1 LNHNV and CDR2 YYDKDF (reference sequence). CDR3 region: CATSRGWSDEQFF. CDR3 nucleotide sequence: TGTGCCACCAGCAGAGGGTGGTCGGATGAGCAGTTCTTC.

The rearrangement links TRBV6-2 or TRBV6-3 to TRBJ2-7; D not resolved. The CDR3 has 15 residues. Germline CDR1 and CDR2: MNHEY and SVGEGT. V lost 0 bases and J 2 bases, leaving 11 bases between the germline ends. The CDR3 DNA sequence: TGTGCCAGCAGTTACTCTCCAGAGCGCCCCTACGAGCAGTACTTC. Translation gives CASSYSPERPYEQYF.

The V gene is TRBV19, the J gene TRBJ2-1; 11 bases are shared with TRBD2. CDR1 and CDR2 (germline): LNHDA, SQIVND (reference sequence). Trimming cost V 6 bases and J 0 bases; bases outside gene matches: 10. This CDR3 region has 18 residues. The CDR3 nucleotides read TGTGCCAGTAGCCTGACTAGCGGGACCCTCGGCTCCTACAATGAGCAGTTCTTC. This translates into CASSLTSGTLGSYNEQFF.

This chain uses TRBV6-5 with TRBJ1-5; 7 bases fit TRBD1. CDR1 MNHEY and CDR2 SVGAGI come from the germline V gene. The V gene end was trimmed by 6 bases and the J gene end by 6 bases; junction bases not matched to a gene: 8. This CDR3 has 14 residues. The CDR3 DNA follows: TGTGCCAGCAGCAAGAACAGGGGTAGTCAGCCCCAGCATTTT. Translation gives CASSKNRGSQPQHF.

CDR3 nucleotides: TGTGCCAGCAGCTTTCTCAGGGAGGCAAAACTGTTTTTT. Amino acid sequence: CASSFLREAKLFF. V usage is TRBV7-8 and J usage is TRBJ1-4; perhaps TRBD1 as D (5 bases). The CDR3 runs 13 residues. Trimming took off 3 bases at V and 10 bases at J, with 12 bases between the two ends. Germline V lookup: CDR1 SGHVS, CDR2 FQNEAQ.